This T cell receptor beta chain was found in a study of OX40 agonist ivuxolimab in advanced cancers. Repertoires were generated with immunoSEQ multiplex PCR, while TCRdb's copy carries only in-frame clones and drops some. The sample gives around 70,000 clones, around 90% of which show up once; 2.5% to 3.5% is in the top ten. This specimen was CD4+ or CD8+ T cells sorted from blood, taken in a trial of the OX40 agonist ivuxolimab. This clonotype was sampled from an adult with an advanced solid tumor such as melanoma, head and neck, liver or kidney cancer.

CDR3 bases: TGCGCCAGCGAACCGACTAGCGGGGGCCCACCGTCGAATGAGCAGTTCTTC. Protein: CASEPTSGGPPSNEQFF. This chain connects TRBV5-1 to TRBJ2-1, with TRBD2 matching 12 bases. The CDR3 consists of 17 residues. Trimming cost V 7 bases and J 7 bases; bases outside gene matches: 15. In germline, CDR1 is SGHRS, CDR2 YFSETQ.